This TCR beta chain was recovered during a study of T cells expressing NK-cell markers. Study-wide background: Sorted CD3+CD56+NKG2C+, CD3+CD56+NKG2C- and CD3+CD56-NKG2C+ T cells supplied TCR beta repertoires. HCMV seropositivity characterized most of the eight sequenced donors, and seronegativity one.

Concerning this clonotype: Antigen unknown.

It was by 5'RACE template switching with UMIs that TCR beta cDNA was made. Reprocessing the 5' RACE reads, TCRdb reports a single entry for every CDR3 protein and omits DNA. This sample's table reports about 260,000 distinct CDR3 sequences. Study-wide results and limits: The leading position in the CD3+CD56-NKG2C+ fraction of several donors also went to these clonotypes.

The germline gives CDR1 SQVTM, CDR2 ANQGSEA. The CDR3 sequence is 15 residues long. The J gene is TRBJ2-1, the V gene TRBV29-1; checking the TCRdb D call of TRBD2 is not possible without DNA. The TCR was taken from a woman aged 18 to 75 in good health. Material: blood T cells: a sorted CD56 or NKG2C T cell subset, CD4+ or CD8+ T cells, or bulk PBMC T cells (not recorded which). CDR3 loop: CSVELRLADYNEQFF.